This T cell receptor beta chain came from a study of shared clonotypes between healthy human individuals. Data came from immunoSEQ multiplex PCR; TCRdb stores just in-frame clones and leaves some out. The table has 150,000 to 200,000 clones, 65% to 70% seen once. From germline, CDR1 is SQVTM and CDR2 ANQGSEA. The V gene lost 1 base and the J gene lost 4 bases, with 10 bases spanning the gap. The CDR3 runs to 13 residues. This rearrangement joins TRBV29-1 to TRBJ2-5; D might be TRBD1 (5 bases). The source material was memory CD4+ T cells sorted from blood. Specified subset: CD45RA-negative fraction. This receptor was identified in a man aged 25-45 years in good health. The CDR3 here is CSVEARGRETQYF. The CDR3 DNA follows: TGCAGCGTTGAAGCTAGGGGTCGAGAGACCCAGTACTTC.